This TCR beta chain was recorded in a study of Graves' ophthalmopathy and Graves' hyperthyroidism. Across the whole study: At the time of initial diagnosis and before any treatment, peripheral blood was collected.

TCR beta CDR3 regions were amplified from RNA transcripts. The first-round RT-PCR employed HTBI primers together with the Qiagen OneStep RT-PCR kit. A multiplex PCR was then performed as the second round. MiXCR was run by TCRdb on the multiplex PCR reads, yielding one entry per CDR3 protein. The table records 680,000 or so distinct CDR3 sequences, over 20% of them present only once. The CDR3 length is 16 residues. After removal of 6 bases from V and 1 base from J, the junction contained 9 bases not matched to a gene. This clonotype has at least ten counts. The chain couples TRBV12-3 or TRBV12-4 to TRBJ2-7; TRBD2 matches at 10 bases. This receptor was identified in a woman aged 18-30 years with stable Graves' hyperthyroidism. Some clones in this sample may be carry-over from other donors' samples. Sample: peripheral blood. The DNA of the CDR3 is TGTGCCAGCAGGGCCGAGGGTAGCGGGAGGTCCTACGAGCAGTACTTC. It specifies CASRAEGSGRSYEQYF.